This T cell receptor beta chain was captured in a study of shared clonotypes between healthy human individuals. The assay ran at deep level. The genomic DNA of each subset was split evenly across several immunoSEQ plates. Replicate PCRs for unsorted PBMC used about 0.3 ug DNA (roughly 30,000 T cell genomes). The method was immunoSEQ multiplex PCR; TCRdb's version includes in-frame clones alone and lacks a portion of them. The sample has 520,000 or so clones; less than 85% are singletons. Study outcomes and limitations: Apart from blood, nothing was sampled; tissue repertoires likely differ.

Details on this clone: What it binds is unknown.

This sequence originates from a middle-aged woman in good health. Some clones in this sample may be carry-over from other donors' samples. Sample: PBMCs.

The CDR3 sequence is CASSRSALDGNTEAFF. The CDR3 region has the DNA TGTGCCAGCTCACGCTCGGCATTGGACGGGAACACTGAAGCTTTCTTT. The V gene is TRBV18, the J gene TRBJ1-1; D not resolved. V lost 4 bases to trimming and J lost 1 base, with 16 bases between them. CDR3 length equals 16 residues. Per the germline V gene, CDR1 is KGHSH and CDR2 is LQKENI.